This record covers a single T cell receptor (beta chain). CDR1 is ENHRY, CDR2 SYGVKD, per germline. The CDR3 is made up of 13 amino acids. Trimming cost V 6 bases and J 4 bases, with 10 bases left between them. The data were taken from a study of blood T cell repertoires in COVID-19. About the study: Italy, Spain and the United States were the sources of the convalescent and acute COVID-19 samples. T cells, B-cell-depleted T cells, or PBMCs provided the cDNA or gDNA that served as material.

In the authors' workflow: Nucleated cell counts were estimated from reference gene primer amplification. The table came from immunoSEQ multiplex PCR; TCRdb's copy has only in-frame clones and leaves some out. That table furnishes V, J and clone size, whereas the DNA furnished D and trimming. The table has about 440,000 clones, more than 85% seen once. The chain joins TRBV10-3 to TRBJ2-1, with D tentatively TRBD1 (5 bases). The sequence derives from a woman aged 25 to 45 with acute or convalescent COVID-19. The sample comprised peripheral blood. Here the CDR3 reads CAIRPDRYNEQFF. For the CDR3, the DNA is TGTGCCATCAGGCCCGACAGATACAATGAGCAGTTCTTC.